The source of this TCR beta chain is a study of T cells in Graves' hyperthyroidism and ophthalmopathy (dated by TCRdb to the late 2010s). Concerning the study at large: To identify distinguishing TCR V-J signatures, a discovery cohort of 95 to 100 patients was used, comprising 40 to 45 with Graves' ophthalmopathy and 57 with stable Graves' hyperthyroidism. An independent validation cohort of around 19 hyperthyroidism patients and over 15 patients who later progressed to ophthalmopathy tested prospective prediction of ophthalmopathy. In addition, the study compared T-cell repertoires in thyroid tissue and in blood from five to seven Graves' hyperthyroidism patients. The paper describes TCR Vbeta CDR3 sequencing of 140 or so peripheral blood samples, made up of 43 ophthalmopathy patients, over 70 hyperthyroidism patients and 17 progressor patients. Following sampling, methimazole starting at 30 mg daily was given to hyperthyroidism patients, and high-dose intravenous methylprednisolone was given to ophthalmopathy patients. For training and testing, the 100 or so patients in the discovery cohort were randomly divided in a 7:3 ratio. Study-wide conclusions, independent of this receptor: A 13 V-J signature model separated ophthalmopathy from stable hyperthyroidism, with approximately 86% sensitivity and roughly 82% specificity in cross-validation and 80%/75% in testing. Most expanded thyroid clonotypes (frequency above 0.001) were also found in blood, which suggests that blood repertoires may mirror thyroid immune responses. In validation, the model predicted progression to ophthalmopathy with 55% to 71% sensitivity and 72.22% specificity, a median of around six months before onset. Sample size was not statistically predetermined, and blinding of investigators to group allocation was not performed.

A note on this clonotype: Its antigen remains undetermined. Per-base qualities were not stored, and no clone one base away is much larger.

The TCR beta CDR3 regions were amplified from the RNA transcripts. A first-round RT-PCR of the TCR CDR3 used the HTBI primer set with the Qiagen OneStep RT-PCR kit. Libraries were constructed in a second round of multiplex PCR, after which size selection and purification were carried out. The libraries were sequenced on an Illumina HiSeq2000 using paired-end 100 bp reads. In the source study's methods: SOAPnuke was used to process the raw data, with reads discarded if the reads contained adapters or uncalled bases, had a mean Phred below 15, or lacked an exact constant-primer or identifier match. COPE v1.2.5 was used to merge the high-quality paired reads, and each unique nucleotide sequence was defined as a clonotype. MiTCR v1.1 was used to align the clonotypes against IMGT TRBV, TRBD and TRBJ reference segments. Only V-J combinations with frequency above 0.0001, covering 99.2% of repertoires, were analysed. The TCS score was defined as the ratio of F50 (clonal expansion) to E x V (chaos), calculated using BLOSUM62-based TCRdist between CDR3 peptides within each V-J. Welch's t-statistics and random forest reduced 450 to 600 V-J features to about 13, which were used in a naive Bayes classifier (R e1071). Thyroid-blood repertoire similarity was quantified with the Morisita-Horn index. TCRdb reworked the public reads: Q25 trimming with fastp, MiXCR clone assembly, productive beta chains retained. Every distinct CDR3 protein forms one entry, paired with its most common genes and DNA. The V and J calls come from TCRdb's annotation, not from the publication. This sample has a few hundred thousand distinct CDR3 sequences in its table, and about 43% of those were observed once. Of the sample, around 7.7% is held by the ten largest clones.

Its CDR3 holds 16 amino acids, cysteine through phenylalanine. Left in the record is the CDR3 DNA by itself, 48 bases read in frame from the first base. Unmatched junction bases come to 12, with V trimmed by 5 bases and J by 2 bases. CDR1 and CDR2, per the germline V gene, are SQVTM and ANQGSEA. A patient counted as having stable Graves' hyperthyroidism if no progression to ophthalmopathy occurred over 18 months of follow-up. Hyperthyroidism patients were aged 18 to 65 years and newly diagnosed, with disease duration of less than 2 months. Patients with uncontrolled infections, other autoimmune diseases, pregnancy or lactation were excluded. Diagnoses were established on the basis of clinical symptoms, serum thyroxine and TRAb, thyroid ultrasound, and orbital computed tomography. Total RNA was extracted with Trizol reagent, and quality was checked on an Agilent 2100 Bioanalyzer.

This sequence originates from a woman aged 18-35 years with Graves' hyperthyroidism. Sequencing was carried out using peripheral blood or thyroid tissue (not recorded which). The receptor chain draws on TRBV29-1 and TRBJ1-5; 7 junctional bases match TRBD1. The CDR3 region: CSVLRDSVFGNQPQHF. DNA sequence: TGCAGCGTTCTAAGGGACAGTGTATTCGGCAATCAGCCCCAGCATTTT.